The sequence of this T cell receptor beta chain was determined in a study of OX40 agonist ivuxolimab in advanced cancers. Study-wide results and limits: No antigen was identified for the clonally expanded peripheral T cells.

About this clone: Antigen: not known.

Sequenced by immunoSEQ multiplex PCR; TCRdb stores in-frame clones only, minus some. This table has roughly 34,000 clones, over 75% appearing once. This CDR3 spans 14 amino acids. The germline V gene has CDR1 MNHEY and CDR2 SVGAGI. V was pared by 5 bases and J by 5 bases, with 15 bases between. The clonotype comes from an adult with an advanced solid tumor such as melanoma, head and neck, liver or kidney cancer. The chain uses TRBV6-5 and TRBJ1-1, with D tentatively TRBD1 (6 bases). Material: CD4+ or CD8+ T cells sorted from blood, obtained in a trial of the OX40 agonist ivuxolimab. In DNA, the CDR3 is TGTGCCAGCAGTGCCAGGGAGAGGGGGACTGAAGCTTTCTTT. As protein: CASSARERGTEAFF.